The 30 T cell receptor beta chains in this list originate from one sample, sequenced in a study of breast tumors, draining lymph nodes, adjacent tissues. MiXCR, run by TCRdb on the multiplex PCR reads, gives a single entry per CDR3 protein. This sample carries 150,000 to 200,000 distinct CDR3 sequences, roughly 30% of them seen once, and the ten largest clones take around 4.1%. The lymph nodes were axillary draining lymph nodes from breast cancer patients. The sequenced material came from axillary lymph node tissue. Receptors were obtained from a female donor with breast cancer. Some clones in this sample may be carry-over from other donors' samples.

This clonotype was found a few times. This chain links TRBV6-2 or TRBV6-3 with TRBJ2-7, with TRBD2 matching 11 bases. V was pared by 8 bases and J by 3 bases, with 6 bases of the junction left unmatched. In germline, CDR1 is MNHEY, CDR2 SVGEGT. The CDR3 sequence is 14 residues long. This CDR3 reads CASESGTSGYEQYF. The CDR3 DNA follows: TGTGCCAGCGAATCCGGGACTAGCGGCTACGAGCAGTACTTC.

The chain couples TRBV7-9 to TRBJ2-5; possibly TRBD1 or TRBD2 for D (5 bases each). Germline assignment: CDR1 SEHNR and CDR2 FQNEAQ (reference sequence). The CDR3 sequence is 16 residues long. Trimming pared 4 bases from V and 5 bases from J, leaving 20 bases between. CDR3 nucleotide sequence: TGTGCCAGCAGCTCCCTGGACGGGACCTTGGGGGAGACCCAGTACTTC. It codes for CASSSLDGTLGETQYF. The whole variable domain, remainder taken from reference TRBV7-9 and TRBJ2-5, is DTGVSQNPRHKITKRGQNVTFRCDPISEHNRLYWYRQTLGQGPEFLTYFQNEAQLEKSRLLSDRFSAERPKGSFSTLEIQRTEQGDSAMYLCASSSLDGTLGETQYFGPGTRLLVL.

This clonotype has a handful of counts. With a much larger clone just one base away, this may be a read error. The missing conserved phenylalanine or tryptophan at the end of this CDR3 makes a read error likely. The gene calls are TRBV7-7 and TRBJ1-2; TRBD1 matches 7 bases. The CDR3 is 14 amino acids. CDR1 and CDR2 from the germline V gene are SSHAT and FNYEAQ (reference sequence). CDR3 in DNA: TGTGCTAGCAGCTCACAGGGGATTTCGAGCGGCTACACCCTC. Translated, it gives CASSSQGISSGYTL.

This clonotype was observed at least ten times. This rearrangement joins TRBV11-2 to TRBJ1-3; no definite D call. Trimming removed 4 bases from V and 0 bases from J, with 16 bases in between. CDR1 and CDR2 (germline): SGHAT, FQNNGV. CDR3 length: 17 amino acids. In DNA form, the CDR3 reads TGTGCCAGCAGCTACCCGACATCCCCTCTCTCTGGAAACACCATATATTTT. This sequence encodes CASSYPTSPLSGNTIYF.

This clonotype was counted a few times. CDR3 DNA sequence: TGTGCCAGCAGCTTAGCAACGACAGGGAACATTCAGTACTTC. Translation: CASSLATTGNIQYF. V gene TRBV7-9 combines with J gene TRBJ2-4, with 7 bases aligning to TRBD1. Trimming removed 0 bases from V and 7 bases from J; junction bases left unmatched: 3. The CDR3 length is 14 residues. The germline gives CDR1 SEHNR, CDR2 FQNEAQ (reference sequence).

Only a few counts were recorded for this clonotype. Since no conserved phenylalanine or tryptophan closes the CDR3, a read error is the likely cause. The CDR3 region has the DNA TGTGCCAGTAGTATAGGAGGGAACAGACATAACTATGGCTACACCTCC. It yields the protein CASSIGGNRHNYGYTS. This sequence joins TRBV19 and TRBJ1-2; unclear D gene. Between the trimmed V and J ends, which lost 1 base and 1 base, there was a span of 13 bases. This CDR3 spans 16 amino acids. Germline assignment: CDR1 LNHDA and CDR2 SQIVND (reference sequence).

This clonotype has a count of ten or more. The chain recombines TRBV5-1 with TRBJ1-2; no firm D call. Deletions cut 4 bases from V and 6 bases from J, with 13 bases between. The length of the CDR3 is 13 residues. Germline V gives CDR1 SGHRS, CDR2 YFSETQ. CDR3 nucleotides: TGCGCCAGCAGCAAATCCGCTGGGGATGGCTACACCTTC. Translating gives CASSKSAGDGYTF.

This clonotype was seen ten or more times. This chain connects TRBV12-3 or TRBV12-4 to TRBJ1-2, with 7 bases identical to TRBD1. The CDR3 has 14 residues. The trim removed 3 bases at V and 2 bases at J, leaving 3 bases unmatched. CDR3 sequence: CASSFPQGNYGYTF. As DNA, the CDR3 is TGTGCCAGCAGTTTCCCACAGGGGAACTATGGCTACACCTTC.

This clonotype was seen many times. This chain connects TRBV9 to TRBJ1-3; 8 bases fit TRBD1. Germline CDR1 SGDLS, CDR2 YYNGEE. With 0 bases clipped from V and 3 bases from J, the junction kept 2 bases outside the gene matches. The CDR3 totals 15 residues. CDR3 bases: TGTGCCAGCAGCGTAGACGGACAGGGTGGAAACACCATATATTTT. Its translation is CASSVDGQGGNTIYF.

Concerning this clonotype: The junction shows a germline mismatch at one end, possibly a read error. This sequence joins TRBV6-5 and TRBJ1-4; D gene ambiguous. The CDR3 runs 14 residues. CDR1 and CDR2 (germline): MNHEY, SVGAGI. CDR3 sequence reads: CASSHSQIGEKLFF. CDR3 coding DNA: TGTGCCAGCAGTCACTCCCAGATCGGGGAAAAACTGTTTTTT.

In this sample, this clonotype turned up many times. The chain joins TRBV20-1 to TRBJ2-1; 8 bases align to TRBD2. CDR1 is DFQATT, CDR2 SNEGSKA, per germline (reference sequence). The CDR3 has 16 amino acids. The J segment lost 0 bases and the V segment lost 1 base, leaving 5 bases of the junction unmatched. CDR3: CSARVDSGTSYNEQFF. The CDR3 coding sequence is TGCAGTGCTAGAGTGGATAGCGGGACCTCCTACAATGAGCAGTTCTTC.

As concerns this clonotype: It may be a read error: a sequence one base away is much more abundant. This likely comes from a read error, as the CDR3 has no conserved phenylalanine or tryptophan at its end. The chain is built from TRBV12-3 or TRBV12-4 and TRBJ2-1; no definite D call. Trimming cost V 2 bases and J 9 bases, with 11 bases left between them. The CDR3 runs 13 residues. CDR3 sequence reads: CASSLLNSVEQFS. The CDR3 DNA is TGTGCCAGCAGTTTATTGAATTCGGTTGAGCAGTTCTCC.

The chain carries TRBV14 and TRBJ2-3; D may be TRBD1 (6 bases). Germline CDR1 reads SGHDN; CDR2 reads FVKESK. The CDR3 is 15 amino acids. Trimming took 1 base from V and 4 from J, leaving 12 bases between them. The CDR3 sequence: CASSQARGYADTQYF. For the CDR3, the DNA is TGTGCCAGCAGCCAAGCAAGGGGGTATGCAGATACGCAGTATTTT.

This clonotype has a count of ten or more. The V gene is TRBV29-1, the J gene TRBJ1-2, with TRBD1 as a possible D gene (6 bases). The CDR3 has 12 residues. Trimming cost V 4 bases and J 2 bases, with 8 bases left between them. Per the germline V gene, CDR1 is SQVTM and CDR2 is ANQGSEA. Here the CDR3 DNA reads TGCAGCGTTGGTGGACAGAACTATGGCTACACCTTC. Amino acid sequence: CSVGGQNYGYTF. Full variable domain (outside the CDR3, taken from reference TRBV29-1 and TRBJ1-2): SAVISQKPSRDICQRGTSLTIQCQVDSQVTMMFWYRQQPGQSLTLIATANQGSEATYESGFVIDKFPISRPNLTFSTLTVSNMSPEDSSIYLCSVGGQNYGYTFGSGTRLTVV.

This clonotype has a count of ten or more. This chain joins TRBV24-1 and TRBJ1-6; D ambiguous. Germline V CDR1 and CDR2: KGHDR, SFDVKD. The CDR3 covers 12 residues. V lost 10 bases and J lost 7, with 10 bases in between. The CDR3 bases are TGTGCCACAACGGATTTCAATTCACCCCTCCACTTT. Translated: CATTDFNSPLHF.

The chain carries TRBV6-5 and TRBJ1-5; unclear D gene. This CDR3 is 17 amino acids long. V was clipped by 2 bases and J by 4 bases, with 18 bases between them. CDR1 is MNHEY, CDR2 SVGAGI, per germline. This CDR3 is CASSYEAPSTSNQPQHF. The DNA of the CDR3 is TGTGCCAGCAGTTACGAGGCGCCATCAACGTCAAATCAGCCCCAGCATTTT.

As for this clonotype: One junction end disagrees with the germline gene, perhaps due to a read error. The CDR3 DNA is TGTGCCATCGGTGCGGGGGGCGGGGCCAACGTCCTGGCTTTC. It codes for CAIGAGGGANVLAF. This chain uses TRBV10-3 with TRBJ2-6, with 8 bases matching TRBD2. Germline lookup yields CDR1 ENHRY and CDR2 SYGVKD. CDR3 length: 14 amino acids.

This clonotype has at least ten counts. The chain has TRBV19 and TRBJ1-2; no clear D gene. V was shortened by 3 bases and J by 4 bases, with 12 bases between the two germline ends. The V gene's germline CDR1 is LNHDA and CDR2 SQIVND (reference sequence). The CDR3 covers 14 residues. CDR3 in amino acids: CASSIRSLGYGYTF. CDR3 bases: TGTGCCAGTAGTATCCGCAGCCTCGGCTATGGCTACACCTTC.

About this clonotype itself: A much larger clone sits a single nucleotide away, making a read error possible. V is TRBV11-3 and J is TRBJ2-1; 9 nucleotides align to TRBD2. Looked up from germline, CDR1 is SGHNT and CDR2 is YENEEA. After removal of 5 bases from V and 10 bases from J, the junction contained 9 bases not matched to a gene. CDR3 size: 14 residues. The CDR3 DNA follows: TGTGCCAGCAGCCGTCGTAGCGGGGGCAACGAGCAGTTCTTC. Amino acid sequence: CASSRRSGGNEQFF.

This clonotype was seen only a few times. The V and J genes are TRBV3-1 and TRBJ2-7; 8 bases agree with TRBD1. Germline CDR1 and CDR2: LGHDT and YNNKEL (reference sequence). Trimming at V came to 2 bases and at J to 6 bases, leaving 9 bases not matched to a gene. The CDR3 totals 15 residues. The CDR3 region has the DNA TGTGCCAGCAGCCAACGGTCCAGGGGGCAAGGCGAGCAGTACTTC. Its translation is CASSQRSRGQGEQYF.

The chain carries TRBV6-1 and TRBJ2-3, with TRBD1 as a possible D gene (5 bases). Germline values: CDR1 MNHNS, CDR2 SASEGT. This CDR3 is built from 14 residues. V gave up 7 bases and J gave up 2 bases, with 13 bases separating them. This CDR3 reads CASIPRAATDTQYF. The CDR3 nucleotides are TGTGCCAGCATACCCAGGGCCGCCACAGATACGCAGTATTTT.

This clonotype has ten or more counts. The chain joins TRBV29-1 to TRBJ2-1; tentatively, D is TRBD2 (5 bases). The ends were cut back, 1 base at V and 3 bases at J, with 10 bases in the middle. Germline CDR1 and CDR2: SQVTM and ANQGSEA. The CDR3 extends over 14 amino acids. CDR3 in amino acids: CSVEVPGGYNEQFF. As DNA, the CDR3 is TGCAGCGTTGAAGTACCCGGAGGCTACAATGAGCAGTTCTTC.

This clonotype has a count of ten or more. One end of the junction fails to match germline, which may point to a read error. This chain links TRBV20-1 with TRBJ2-1; D is uncertain. This CDR3 spans 13 amino acids. The germline V gene has CDR1 DFQATT and CDR2 SNEGSKA (reference sequence). The CDR3 nucleotides read TGCAGTGCTGGAGAACAGCTTTACAATGAGCAGTTCTTC. Amino acids: CSAGEQLYNEQFF.

This clonotype was seen ten or more times. The J gene is TRBJ1-6, the V gene TRBV27; 10 nucleotides line up with TRBD1. V lost 6 bases to trimming and J lost 8 bases; unmatched junction nucleotides: 13. The CDR3 contains 17 residues. The germline V gene has CDR1 MNHEY and CDR2 SMNVEV (reference sequence). In DNA, the CDR3 is TGTGCCAGCAGCCTGAGAGTGCGCGGGACAGGGGATTCACCCCTCCACTTT. Protein: CASSLRVRGTGDSPLHF.

This clonotype appeared many times. V is TRBV3-1 and J is TRBJ1-5; D is possibly TRBD1 (5 bases). V lost 4 bases and J lost 6, with 13 bases in between. Germline lookup yields CDR1 LGHDT and CDR2 YNNKEL (reference sequence). This CDR3 has 14 amino acids. The CDR3 loop is CASSPGYGGQPQHF. The CDR3 DNA sequence: TGTGCCAGCAGCCCGGGGTATGGGGGTCAGCCCCAGCATTTT.

This clonotype was counted at least ten times. The chain is built from TRBV19 and TRBJ2-7, with TRBD2 matching 7 bases. The V segment lost 6 bases and the J segment 0 bases; nucleotides outside the gene matches: 11. Germline V gives CDR1 LNHDA, CDR2 SQIVND (reference sequence). The CDR3 extends over 16 amino acids. Written as DNA, the CDR3 is TGTGCCAGTAGGTCGTCTCTAGCGGCGAGCTCCTACGAGCAGTACTTC. As protein: CASRSSLAASSYEQYF.

Ten or more counts support this clonotype. This chain links TRBV7-3 with TRBJ2-3; 8 bases map to TRBD2. The germline gives CDR1 SGHTA, CDR2 FQGTGA. Trimming cost V 1 base and J 4 bases; bases outside gene matches: 4. The length of the CDR3 is 15 residues. CDR3 DNA: TGTGCCAGCAGCTTAAGCGGGGGGCCCCCAGATACGCAGTATTTT. Translating gives CASSLSGGPPDTQYF.

This clonotype was seen many times. CDR3 DNA sequence: TGTGCCAGCAGTCCTACCTTAGCGGGAGACCTGTCCGGGGCCAACGTCCTGACTTTC. Translated: CASSPTLAGDLSGANVLTF. The gene calls are TRBV6-6 and TRBJ2-6; 9 bases match TRBD2. CDR1 and CDR2 from the germline V gene are MNHNY and SVGAGI (reference sequence). J gave up 4 bases and V 5 bases, and 15 bases lay outside the gene matches. The CDR3 covers 19 residues.

This clonotype was detected a few times. This clone may be a read error of a much larger clone one base away. The conserved phenylalanine or tryptophan normally closing the CDR3 is absent here, so this likely arose from a read error. The chain recombines TRBV9 with TRBJ2-7; 7 bases match TRBD2. V dropped 3 bases and J dropped 2; count of bases not matched to a gene: 2. The CDR3 covers 13 residues. The germline gives CDR1 SGDLS, CDR2 YYNGEE. CDR3 sequence reads: CASSGLAPYEQYS. The CDR3 nucleotides are TGTGCCAGCAGCGGACTAGCACCCTACGAGCAGTACTCC.

This clonotype was seen many times. The gene calls are TRBV20-1 and TRBJ1-6; no reliable D call. Deletions cut 6 bases from V and 0 bases from J, with 12 bases between. The germline gives CDR1 DFQATT, CDR2 SNEGSKA (reference sequence). There are 15 residues in the CDR3. The CDR3 sequence: CSAQAESSYNSPLHF. Here the CDR3 DNA reads TGCAGTGCGCAAGCGGAGAGCTCCTATAATTCACCCCTCCACTTT.